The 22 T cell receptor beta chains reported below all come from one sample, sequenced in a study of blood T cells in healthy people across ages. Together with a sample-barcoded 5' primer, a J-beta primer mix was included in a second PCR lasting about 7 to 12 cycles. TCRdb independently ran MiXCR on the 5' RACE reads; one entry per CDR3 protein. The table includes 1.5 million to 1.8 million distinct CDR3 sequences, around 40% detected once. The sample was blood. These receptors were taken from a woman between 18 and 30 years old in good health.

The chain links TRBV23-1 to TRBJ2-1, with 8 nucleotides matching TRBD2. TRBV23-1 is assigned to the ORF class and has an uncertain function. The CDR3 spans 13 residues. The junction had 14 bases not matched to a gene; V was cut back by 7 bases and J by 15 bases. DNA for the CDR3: TGCGCCAGCACTCAGCGGGGGCCCTATTTCCGGTTCTTC. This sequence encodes CASTQRGPYFRFF.

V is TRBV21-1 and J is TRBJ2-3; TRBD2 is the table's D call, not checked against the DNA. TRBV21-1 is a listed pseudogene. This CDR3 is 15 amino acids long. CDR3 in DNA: TGTGCCAGCAGGGCGGGAGGAATAAGCACAGATACGCAGTATTTT. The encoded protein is CASRAGGISTDTQYF.

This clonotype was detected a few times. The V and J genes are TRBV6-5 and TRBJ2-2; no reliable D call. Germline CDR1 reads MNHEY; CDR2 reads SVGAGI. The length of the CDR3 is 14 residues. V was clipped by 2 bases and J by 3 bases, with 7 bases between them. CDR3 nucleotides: TGTGCCAGCAGTTACGGGCCCCACACCGGGGAGCTGTTTTTT. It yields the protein CASSYGPHTGELFF.

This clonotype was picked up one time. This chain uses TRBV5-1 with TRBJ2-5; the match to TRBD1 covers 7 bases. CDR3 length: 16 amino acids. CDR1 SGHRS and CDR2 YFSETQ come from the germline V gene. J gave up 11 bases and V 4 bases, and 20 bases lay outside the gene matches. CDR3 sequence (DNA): TGCGCCAGCAGCAGAACCCCGGGACAGCAGTACAATGAGCAGTACTTC. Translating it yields CASSRTPGQQYNEQYF.

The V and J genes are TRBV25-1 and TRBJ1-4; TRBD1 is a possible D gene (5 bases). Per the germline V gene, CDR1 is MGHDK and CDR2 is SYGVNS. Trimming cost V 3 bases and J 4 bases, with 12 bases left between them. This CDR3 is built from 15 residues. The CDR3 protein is CASSDVGAGNEKLFF. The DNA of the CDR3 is TGTGCCAGCAGTGACGTAGGGGCGGGTAATGAAAAACTGTTTTTT. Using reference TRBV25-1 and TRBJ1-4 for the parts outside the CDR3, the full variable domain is EADIYQTPRYLVIGTGKKITLECSQTMGHDKMYWYQQDPGMELHLIHYSYGVNSTEKGDLSSESTVSRIRTEHFPLTLESARPSHTSQYLCASSDVGAGNEKLFFGSGTQLSVL.

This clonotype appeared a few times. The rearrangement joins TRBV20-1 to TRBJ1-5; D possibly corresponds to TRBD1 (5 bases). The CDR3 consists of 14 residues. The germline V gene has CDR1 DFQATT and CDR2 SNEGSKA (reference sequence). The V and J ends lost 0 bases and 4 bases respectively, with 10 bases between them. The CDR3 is CSARDGGENQPQHF. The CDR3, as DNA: TGCAGTGCTAGAGATGGGGGGGAAAATCAGCCCCAGCATTTT.

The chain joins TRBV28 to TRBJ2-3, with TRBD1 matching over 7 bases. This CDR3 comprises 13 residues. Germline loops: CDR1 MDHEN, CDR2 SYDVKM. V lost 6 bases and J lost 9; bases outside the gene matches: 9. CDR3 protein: CASRAGQVWTQYF. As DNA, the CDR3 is TGTGCCAGCAGGGCAGGACAGGTTTGGACGCAGTATTTT.

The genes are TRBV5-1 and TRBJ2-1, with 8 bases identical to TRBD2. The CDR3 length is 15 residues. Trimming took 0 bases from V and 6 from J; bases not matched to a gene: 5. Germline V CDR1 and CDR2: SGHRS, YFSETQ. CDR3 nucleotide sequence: TGCGCCAGCAGCTTGGTTGGTAGCGGGGCCAATGAGCAGTTCTTC. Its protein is CASSLVGSGANEQFF.

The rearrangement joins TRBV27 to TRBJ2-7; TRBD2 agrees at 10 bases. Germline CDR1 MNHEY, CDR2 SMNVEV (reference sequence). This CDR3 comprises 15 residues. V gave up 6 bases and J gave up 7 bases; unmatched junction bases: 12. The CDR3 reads CASRTSGGVYNEQYF. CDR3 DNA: TGTGCCAGCAGAACCAGCGGGGGGGTCTACAATGAGCAGTACTTC.

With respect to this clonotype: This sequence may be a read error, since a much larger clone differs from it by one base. The CDR3 coding sequence is TGTGCCAGCAGTTTCAGGCGAGCGACTTCCTACGAGCAGTACTTC. Encoded protein: CASSFRRATSYEQYF. The gene calls are TRBV27 and TRBJ2-7, with D unresolved. Germline CDR1 is MNHEY and CDR2 is SMNVEV (reference sequence). CDR3 size: 15 residues. V was shortened by 3 bases and J by 1 base, with 13 bases between the two germline ends.

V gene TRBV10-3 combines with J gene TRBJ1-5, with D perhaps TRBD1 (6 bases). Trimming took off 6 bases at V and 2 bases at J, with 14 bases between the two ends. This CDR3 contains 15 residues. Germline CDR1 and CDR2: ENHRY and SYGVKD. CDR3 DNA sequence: TGTGCCATCAGCGAGGACAGTTTTGGCAATCAGCCCCAGCATTTT. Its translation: CAISEDSFGNQPQHF.

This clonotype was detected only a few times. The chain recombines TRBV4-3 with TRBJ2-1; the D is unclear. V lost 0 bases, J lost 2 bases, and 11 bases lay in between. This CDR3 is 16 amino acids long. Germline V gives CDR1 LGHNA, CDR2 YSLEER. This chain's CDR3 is CASSQDQADPYNEQFF. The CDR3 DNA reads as TGCGCCAGCAGCCAAGATCAGGCGGACCCCTACAATGAGCAGTTCTTC.

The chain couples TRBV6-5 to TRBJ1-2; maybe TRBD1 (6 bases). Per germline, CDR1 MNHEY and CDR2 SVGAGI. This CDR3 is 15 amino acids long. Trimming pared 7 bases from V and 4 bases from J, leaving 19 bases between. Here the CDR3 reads CASTRSQGETYGYTF. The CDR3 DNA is TGTGCCAGCACCCGGTCACAGGGTGAGACCTATGGCTACACCTTC.

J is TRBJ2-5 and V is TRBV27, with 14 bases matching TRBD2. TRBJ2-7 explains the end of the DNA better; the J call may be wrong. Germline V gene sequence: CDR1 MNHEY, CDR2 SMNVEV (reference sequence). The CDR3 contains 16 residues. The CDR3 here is CASRGTGLAGGSEQYF. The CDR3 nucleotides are TGTGCCAGCAGAGGGACAGGACTAGCGGGAGGCTCCGAGCAGTACTTC.

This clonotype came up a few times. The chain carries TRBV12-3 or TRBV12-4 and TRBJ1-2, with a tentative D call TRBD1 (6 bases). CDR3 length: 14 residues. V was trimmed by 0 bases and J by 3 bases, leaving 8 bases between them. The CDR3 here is CASSLAQGHYGYTF. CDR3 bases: TGTGCCAGCAGTTTAGCACAGGGCCACTATGGCTACACCTTC.

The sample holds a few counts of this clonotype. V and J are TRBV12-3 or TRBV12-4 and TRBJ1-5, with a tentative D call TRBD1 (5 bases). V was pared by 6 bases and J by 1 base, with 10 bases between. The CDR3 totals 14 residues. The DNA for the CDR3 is TGTGCCAGCAGGGAAGGGGTGAGCAATCAGCCCCAGCATTTT. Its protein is CASREGVSNQPQHF.

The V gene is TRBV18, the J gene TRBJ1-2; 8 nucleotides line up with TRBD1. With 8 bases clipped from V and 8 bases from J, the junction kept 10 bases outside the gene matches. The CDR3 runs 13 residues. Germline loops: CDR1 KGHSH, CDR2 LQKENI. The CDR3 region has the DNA TGTGCCAGCGCGGGCAGGGGGCGCGGCGGCTACACCTTC. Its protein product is CASAGRGRGGYTF.

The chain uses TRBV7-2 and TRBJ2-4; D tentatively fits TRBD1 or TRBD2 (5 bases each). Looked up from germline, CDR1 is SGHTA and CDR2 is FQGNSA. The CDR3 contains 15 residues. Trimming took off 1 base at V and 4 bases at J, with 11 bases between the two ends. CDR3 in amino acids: CASSLGGTGKNIQYF. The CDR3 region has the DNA TGTGCCAGCAGCTTAGGGGGGACGGGGAAAAACATTCAGTACTTC. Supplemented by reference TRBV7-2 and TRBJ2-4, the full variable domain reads GAGVSQSPSNKVTEKGKDVELRCDPISGHTALYWYRQSLGQGLEFLIYFQGNSAPDKSGLPSDRFSAERTGGSVSTLTIQRTQQEDSAVYLCASSLGGTGKNIQYFGAGTRLSVL.

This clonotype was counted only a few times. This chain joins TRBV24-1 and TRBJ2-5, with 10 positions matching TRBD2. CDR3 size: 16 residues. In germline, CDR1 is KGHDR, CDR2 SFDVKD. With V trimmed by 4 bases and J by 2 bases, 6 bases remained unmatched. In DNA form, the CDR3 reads TGTGCCACCAGTGACGCTAGCGGGAGACCGCAAGAGACCCAGTACTTC. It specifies CATSDASGRPQETQYF.

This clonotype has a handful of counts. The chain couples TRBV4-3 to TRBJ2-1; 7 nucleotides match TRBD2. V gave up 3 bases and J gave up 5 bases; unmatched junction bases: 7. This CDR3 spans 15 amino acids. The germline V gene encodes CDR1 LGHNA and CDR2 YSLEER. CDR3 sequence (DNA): TGCGCCAGCAGCCAGGAGTATCTAGCGGACAATGAGCAGTTCTTC. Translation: CASSQEYLADNEQFF.

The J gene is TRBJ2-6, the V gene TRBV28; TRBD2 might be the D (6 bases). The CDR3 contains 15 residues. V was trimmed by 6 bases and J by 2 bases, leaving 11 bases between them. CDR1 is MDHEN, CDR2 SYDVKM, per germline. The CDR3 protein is CASRTRGTGANVLTF. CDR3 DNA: TGTGCCAGCAGAACCCGGGGGACTGGGGCCAACGTCCTGACTTTC. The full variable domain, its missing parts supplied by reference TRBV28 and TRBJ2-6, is DVKVTQSSRYLVKRTGEKVFLECVQDMDHENMFWYRQDPGLGLRLIYFSYDVKMKEKGDIPEGYSVSREKKERFSLILESASTNQTSMYLCASRTRGTGANVLTFGAGSRLTVL.

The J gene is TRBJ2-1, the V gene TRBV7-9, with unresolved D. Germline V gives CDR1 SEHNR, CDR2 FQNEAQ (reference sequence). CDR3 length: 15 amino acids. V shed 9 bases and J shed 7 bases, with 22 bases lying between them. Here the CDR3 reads CASSPDDAPTNEQFF. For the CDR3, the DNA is TGTGCCAGTAGCCCCGATGACGCTCCTACAAATGAGCAGTTCTTC.